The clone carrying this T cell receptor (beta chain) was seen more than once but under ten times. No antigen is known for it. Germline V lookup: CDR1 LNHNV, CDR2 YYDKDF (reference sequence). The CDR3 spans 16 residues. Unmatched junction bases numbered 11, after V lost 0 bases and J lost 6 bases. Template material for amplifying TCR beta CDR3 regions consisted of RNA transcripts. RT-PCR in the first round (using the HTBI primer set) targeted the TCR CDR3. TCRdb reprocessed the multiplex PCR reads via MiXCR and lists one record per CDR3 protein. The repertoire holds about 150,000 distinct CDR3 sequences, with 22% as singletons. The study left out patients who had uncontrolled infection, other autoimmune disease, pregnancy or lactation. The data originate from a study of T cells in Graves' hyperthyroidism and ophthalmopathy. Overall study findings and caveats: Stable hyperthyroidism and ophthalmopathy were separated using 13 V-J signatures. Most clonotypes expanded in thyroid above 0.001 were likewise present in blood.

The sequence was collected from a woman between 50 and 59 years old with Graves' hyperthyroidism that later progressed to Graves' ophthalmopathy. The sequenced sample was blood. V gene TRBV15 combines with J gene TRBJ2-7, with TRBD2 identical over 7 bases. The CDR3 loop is CATSRDRASGPVEQYF. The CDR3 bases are TGTGCCACCAGCAGAGATAGGGCTAGCGGCCCAGTCGAGCAGTACTTC.